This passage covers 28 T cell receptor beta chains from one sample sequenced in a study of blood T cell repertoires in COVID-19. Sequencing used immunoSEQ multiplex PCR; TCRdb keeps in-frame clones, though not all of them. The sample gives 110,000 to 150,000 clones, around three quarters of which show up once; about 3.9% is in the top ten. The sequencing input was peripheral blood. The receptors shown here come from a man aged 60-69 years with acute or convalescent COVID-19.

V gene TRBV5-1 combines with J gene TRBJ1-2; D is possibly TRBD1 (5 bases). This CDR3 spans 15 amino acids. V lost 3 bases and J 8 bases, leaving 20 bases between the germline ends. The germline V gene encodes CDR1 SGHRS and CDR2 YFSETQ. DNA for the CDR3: TGCGCCAGCAGCTGGGGCGGGGGGGACGCCCCCGGCTACACCTTC. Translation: CASSWGGGDAPGYTF.

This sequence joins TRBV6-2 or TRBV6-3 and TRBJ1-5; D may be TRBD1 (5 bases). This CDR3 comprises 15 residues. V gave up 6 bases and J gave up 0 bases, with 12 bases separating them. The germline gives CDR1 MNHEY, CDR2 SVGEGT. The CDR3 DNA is TGTGCCAGCAGCCCAAGGAGGGGTAGCAATCAGCCCCAGCATTTT. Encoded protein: CASSPRRGSNQPQHF.

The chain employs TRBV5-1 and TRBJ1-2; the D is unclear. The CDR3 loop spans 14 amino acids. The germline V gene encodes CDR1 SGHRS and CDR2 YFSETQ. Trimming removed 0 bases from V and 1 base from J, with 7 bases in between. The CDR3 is CASSLALFNYGYTF. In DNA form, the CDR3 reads TGCGCCAGCAGCTTGGCGTTGTTTAACTATGGCTACACCTTC.

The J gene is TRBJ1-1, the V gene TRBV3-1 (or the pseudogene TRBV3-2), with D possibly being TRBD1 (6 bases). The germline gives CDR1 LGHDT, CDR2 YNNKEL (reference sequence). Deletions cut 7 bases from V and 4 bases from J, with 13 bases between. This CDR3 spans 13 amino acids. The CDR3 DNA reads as TGTGCCAGCATCAAAGGGGGGGGCACTGAAGCTTTCTTT. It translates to CASIKGGGTEAFF.

CDR3 loop: CASSLAGAADTQYF. The CDR3 DNA is TGTGCCAGCAGTTTAGCGGGAGCCGCAGATACGCAGTATTTT. The V gene is TRBV27, the J gene TRBJ2-3; TRBD2 matches 7 bases. This CDR3 comprises 14 residues. V shed 2 bases and J 4 bases; nucleotides not matched to a gene: 3. CDR1 is MNHEY, CDR2 SMNVEV, per germline (reference sequence).

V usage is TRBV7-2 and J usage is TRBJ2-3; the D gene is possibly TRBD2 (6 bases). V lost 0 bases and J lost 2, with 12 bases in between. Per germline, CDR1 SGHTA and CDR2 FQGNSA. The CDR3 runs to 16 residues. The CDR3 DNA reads TGTGCCAGCAGCTTAGCAGGAGCGGGCCACACAGATACGCAGTATTTT. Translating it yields CASSLAGAGHTDTQYF.

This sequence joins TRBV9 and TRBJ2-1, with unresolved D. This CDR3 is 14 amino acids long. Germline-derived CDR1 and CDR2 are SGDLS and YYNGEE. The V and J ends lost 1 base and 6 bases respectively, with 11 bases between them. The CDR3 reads CASSVLPVSNEQFF. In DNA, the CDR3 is TGTGCCAGCAGCGTACTCCCCGTCAGCAATGAGCAGTTCTTC.

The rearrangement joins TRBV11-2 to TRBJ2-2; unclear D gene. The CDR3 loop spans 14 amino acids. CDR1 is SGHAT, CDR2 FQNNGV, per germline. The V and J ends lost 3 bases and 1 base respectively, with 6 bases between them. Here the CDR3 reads CASSFDWNTGELFF. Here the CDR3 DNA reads TGTGCCAGCAGCTTCGACTGGAACACCGGGGAGCTGTTTTTT.

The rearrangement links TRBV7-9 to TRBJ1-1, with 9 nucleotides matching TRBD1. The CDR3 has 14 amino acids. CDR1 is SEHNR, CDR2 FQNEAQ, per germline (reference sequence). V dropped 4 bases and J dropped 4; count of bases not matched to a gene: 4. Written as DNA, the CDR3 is TGTGCCAGCAGCTCGGACAGGGGTTCCACTGAAGCTTTCTTT. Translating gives CASSSDRGSTEAFF.

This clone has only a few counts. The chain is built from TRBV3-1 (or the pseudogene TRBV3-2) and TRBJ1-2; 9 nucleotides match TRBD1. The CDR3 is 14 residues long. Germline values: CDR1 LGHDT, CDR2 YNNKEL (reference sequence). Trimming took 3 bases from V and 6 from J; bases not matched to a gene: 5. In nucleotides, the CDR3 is TGTGCCAGCAGCCATATAACAGGGGGCCATGGCTACACCTTC. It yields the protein CASSHITGGHGYTF.

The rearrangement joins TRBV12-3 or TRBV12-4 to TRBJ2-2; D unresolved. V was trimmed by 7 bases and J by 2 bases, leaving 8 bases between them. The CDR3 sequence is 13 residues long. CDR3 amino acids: CASKPHNTGELFF. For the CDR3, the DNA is TGTGCCAGCAAACCACACAACACCGGGGAGCTGTTTTTT.

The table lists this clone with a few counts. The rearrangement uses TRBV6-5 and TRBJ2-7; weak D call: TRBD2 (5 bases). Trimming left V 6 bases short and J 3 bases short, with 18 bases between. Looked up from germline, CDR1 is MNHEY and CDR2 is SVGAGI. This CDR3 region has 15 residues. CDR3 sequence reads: CASSHDLPGNYEQYF. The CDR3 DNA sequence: TGTGCCAGCAGCCACGATCTCCCGGGGAACTACGAGCAGTACTTC.

The CDR3 coding sequence is TGTGCCAGCAGCCAAGAGGAGGGTATTTGGTACAATGAGCAGTTCTTC. Amino acids: CASSQEEGIWYNEQFF. This chain connects TRBV3-1 (or the pseudogene TRBV3-2) to TRBJ2-1; D is possibly TRBD2 (6 bases). The CDR3 covers 16 residues. Germline CDR1 LGHDT, CDR2 YNNKEL (reference sequence). Trimming stripped 0 bases from V and 4 bases from J, with 13 bases between.

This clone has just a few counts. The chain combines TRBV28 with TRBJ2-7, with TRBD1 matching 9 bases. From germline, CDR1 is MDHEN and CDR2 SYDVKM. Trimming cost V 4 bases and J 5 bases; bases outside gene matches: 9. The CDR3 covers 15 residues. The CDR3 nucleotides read TGTGCCAGCAGTTCATCGGGACAGGGTAGGCACGAGCAGTACTTC. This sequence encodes CASSSSGQGRHEQYF.

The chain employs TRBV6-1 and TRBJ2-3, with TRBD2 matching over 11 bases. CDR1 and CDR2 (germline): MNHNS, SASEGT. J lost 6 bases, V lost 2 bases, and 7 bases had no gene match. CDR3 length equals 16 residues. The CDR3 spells CASSEKRLAGKDTQYF. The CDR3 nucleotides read TGTGCCAGCAGTGAAAAAAGACTAGCGGGAAAGGATACGCAGTATTTT.

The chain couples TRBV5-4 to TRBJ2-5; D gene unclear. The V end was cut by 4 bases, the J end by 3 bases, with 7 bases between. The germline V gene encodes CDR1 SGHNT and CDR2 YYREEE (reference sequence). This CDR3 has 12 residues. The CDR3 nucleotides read TGTGCCAGCAGCGGGCCAGAAGAGACCCAGTACTTC. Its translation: CASSGPEETQYF.

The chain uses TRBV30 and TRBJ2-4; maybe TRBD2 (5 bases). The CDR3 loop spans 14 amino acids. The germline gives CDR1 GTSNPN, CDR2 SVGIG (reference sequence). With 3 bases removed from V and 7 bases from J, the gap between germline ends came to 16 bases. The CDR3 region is CAWSRGRAVNIQYF. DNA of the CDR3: TGTGCCTGGAGCCGCGGGCGGGCGGTGAACATTCAGTACTTC.

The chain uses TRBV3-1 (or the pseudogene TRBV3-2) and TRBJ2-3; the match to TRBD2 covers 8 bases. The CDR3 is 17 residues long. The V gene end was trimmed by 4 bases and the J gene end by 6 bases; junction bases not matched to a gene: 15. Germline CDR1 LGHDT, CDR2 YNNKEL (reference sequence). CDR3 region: CASSRSTSVTFEDTQYF. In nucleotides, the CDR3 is TGTGCCAGCAGCCGGTCGACTAGCGTGACGTTTGAGGATACGCAGTATTTT.

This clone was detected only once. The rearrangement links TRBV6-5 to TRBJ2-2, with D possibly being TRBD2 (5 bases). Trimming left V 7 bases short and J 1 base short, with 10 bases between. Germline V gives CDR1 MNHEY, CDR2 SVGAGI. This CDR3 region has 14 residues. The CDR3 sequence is CASNPDWNTGELFF. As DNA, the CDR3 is TGTGCCAGCAATCCGGACTGGAACACCGGGGAGCTGTTTTTT.

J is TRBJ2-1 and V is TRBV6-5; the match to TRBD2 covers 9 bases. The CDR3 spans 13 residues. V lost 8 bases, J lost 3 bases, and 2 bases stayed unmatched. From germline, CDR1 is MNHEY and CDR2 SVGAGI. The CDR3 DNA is TGTGCCAGCTTAGCGGGAGACTACAATGAGCAGTTCTTC. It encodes CASLAGDYNEQFF.

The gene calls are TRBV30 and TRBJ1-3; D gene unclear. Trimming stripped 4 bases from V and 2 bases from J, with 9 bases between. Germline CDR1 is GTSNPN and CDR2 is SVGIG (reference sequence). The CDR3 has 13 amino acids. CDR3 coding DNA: TGTGCCTGGAACACGGGGACTGGAAACACCATATATTTT. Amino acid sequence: CAWNTGTGNTIYF.

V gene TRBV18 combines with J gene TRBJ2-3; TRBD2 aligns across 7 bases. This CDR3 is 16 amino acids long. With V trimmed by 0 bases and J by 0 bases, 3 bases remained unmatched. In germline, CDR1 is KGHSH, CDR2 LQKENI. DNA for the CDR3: TGTGCCAGCTCACCACCGTTTAGCGGGAGCACAGATACGCAGTATTTT. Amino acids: CASSPPFSGSTDTQYF.

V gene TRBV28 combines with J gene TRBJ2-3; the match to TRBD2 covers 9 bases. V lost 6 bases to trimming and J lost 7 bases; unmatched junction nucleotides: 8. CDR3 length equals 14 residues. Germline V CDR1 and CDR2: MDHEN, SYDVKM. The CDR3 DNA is TGTGCCAGCAGAGTAGCGGGAGCTTCGTATACGCAGTATTTT. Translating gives CASRVAGASYTQYF.

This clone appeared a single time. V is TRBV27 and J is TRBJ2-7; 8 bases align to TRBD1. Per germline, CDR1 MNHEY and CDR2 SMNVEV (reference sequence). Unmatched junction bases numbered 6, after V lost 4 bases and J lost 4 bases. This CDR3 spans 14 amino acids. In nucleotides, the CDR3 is TGTGCCAGCAGTTCGGGACAGGAGGTTTACGAGCAGTACTTC. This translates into CASSSGQEVYEQYF.

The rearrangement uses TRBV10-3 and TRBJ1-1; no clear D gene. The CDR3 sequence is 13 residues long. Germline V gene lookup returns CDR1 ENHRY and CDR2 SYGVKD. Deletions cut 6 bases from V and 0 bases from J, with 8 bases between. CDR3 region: CAISPKLNTEAFF. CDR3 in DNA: TGTGCCATCAGCCCTAAGTTGAACACTGAAGCTTTCTTT.

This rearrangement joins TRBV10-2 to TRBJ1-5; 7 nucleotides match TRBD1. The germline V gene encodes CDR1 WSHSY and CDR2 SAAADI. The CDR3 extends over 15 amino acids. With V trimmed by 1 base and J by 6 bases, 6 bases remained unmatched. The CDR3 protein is CASSELAGGSQPQHF. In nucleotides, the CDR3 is TGCGCCAGCAGTGAGTTGGCAGGGGGTAGTCAGCCCCAGCATTTT.

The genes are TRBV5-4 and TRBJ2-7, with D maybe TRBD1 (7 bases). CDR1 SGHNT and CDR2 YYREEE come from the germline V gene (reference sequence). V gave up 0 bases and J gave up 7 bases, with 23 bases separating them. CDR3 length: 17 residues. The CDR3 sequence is CASSLGGAGRAGGEQYF. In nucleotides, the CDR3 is TGTGCCAGCAGCTTGGGTGGGGCTGGCAGGGCAGGGGGGGAGCAGTACTTC. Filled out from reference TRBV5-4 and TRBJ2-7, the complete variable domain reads ETGVTQSPTHLIKTRGQQVTLRCSSQSGHNTVSWYQQALGQGPQFIFQYYREEENGRGNFPPRFSGLQFPNYSSELNVNALELDDSALYLCASSLGGAGRAGGEQYFGPGTRLTVT.

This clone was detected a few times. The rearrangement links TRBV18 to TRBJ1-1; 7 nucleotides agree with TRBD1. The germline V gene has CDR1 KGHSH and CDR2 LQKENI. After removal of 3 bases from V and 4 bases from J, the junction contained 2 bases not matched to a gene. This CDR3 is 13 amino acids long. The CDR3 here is CASSPSGGTEAFF. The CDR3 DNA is TGTGCCAGCTCACCCTCAGGGGGCACTGAAGCTTTCTTT.